This T cell receptor (beta chain) emerged from a study of cytomegalovirus exposure and HLA in healthy donors. On the study more broadly: About 85 million unique TCR sequences came from HLA-typed donors in an early release. Study results and limitations: Roughly uniform sequencing depth across donors was assumed, possibly incorrectly.

The PCR had 60 Vbeta and 13 Jbeta primers. TCRdb keeps only in-frame clones here, not all; method: immunoSEQ multiplex PCR. The sample lists about 160,000 clones, 68% seen once, with 2.8% in the top ten. Trimming pared 2 bases from V and 0 bases from J, leaving 5 bases between. CDR1 and CDR2 from the germline V gene are SGHRS and YFSETQ. The CDR3 spans 13 residues. Regarding this clone: Its antigen remains unknown.

The chain employs TRBV5-1 and TRBJ1-1; D may be TRBD1 (5 bases). Input material: PBMCs. The receptor comes from a middle-aged woman in good health and CMV-seropositive. CDR3 region: CASSLGVNTEAFF. CDR3 sequence (DNA): TGCGCCAGCAGCTTAGGGGTGAACACTGAAGCTTTCTTT.